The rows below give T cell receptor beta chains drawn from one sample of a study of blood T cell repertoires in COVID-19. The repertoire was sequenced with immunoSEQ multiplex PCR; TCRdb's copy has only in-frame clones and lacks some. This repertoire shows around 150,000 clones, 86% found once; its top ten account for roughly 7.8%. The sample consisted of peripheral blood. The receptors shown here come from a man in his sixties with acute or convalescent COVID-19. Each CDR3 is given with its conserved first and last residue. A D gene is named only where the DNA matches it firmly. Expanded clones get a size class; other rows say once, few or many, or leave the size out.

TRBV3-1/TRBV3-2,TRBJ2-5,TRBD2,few,TGTGCCAGCAACCTACTAGCGATGGGTGGGAAGACCCAGTACTTC,CASNLLAMGGKTQYF
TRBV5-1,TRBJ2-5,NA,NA,TGCGCCAGCAGCTTGGCTAGCAGCCGGGAGACCCAGTACTTC,CASSLASSRETQYF
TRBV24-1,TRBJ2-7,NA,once,TGTGCCACCAGTGATTTGGGCGACTGCGACTCGATTACCTACGAGCAGTACTTC,CATSDLGDCDSITYEQYF
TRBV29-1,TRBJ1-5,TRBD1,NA,TGCAGCGTTGGACAGGGCGGCAATCAGCCCCAGCATTTT,CSVGQGGNQPQHF
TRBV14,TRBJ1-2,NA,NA,TGTGCCAGCAGCCAGGGGCACAGGCGCTCTGGCTACACCTTC,CASSQGHRRSGYTF
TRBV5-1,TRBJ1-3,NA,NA,TGCGCCAGCAGCGTGGACAACTCTGGAAACACCATATATTTT,CASSVDNSGNTIYF
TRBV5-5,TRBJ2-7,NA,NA,TGTGCCAGCAGCTTATGGGAGGCGGAGTACTTC,CASSLWEAEYF
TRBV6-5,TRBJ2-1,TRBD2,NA,TGTGCCAGCAGTTACGGACTAGCGGGAAACAATGAGCAGTTCTTC,CASSYGLAGNNEQFF
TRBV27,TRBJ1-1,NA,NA,TGTGCCAGCAGTTACTTATACGGTGAAGCTTTCTTT,CASSYLYGEAFF
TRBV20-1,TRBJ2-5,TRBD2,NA,TGCAGTGCTAGTGGGCTAGCGGGAGAGACCCAGTACTTC,CSASGLAGETQYF
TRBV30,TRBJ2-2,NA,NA,TGTGCCTGGAGTGTGGAGCCCGGGGAGCTGTTTTTT,CAWSVEPGELFF
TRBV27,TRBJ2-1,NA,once,TGTGCCAGCAGTTTACTCTCTTGGAGGGGCTGGCTTATCAATGAGCAGTTCTTC,CASSLLSWRGWLINEQFF
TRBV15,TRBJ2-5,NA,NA,TGTGCCACCAGCCGGGACCAAGAGACCCAGTACTTC,CATSRDQETQYF
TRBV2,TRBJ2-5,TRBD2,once,TGTGCCAGCAGGCGGGAGATACAGACGGAGACCCAGTACTTC,CASRREIQTETQYF
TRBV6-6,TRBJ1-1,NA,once,TGTGCCAGCAGTTATTCAGTTAATACTGAAGCTTTCTTT,CASSYSVNTEAFF
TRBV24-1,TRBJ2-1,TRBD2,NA,TGTGCCACCAGTTCGGGACTAGCGACCTCCTACAATGAGCAGTTCTTC,CATSSGLATSYNEQFF
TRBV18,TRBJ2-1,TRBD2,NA,TGTGCCAGCTCACCAAGCCTAGCGGGATTGGGTGAGCAGTTCTTC,CASSPSLAGLGEQFF
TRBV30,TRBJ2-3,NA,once,TGTACCCACGGGTCCCCTAGCGCTAACACAGATACGCAGTATTTT,CTHGSPSANTDTQYF
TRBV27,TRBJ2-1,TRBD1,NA,TGTGCCAGCAGGTTAAGACAGGGGTCCAATGAGCAGTTCTTC,CASRLRQGSNEQFF
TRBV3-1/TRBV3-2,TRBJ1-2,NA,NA,TGTGCCAGCAGCCAACGCGAACTGACACGTAACGCCCCATATGGCTACACCTTC,CASSQRELTRNAPYGYTF
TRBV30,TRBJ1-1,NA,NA,TGTGCCTGGAGTGTACAGGGTAACACTGAAGCTTTCTTT,CAWSVQGNTEAFF
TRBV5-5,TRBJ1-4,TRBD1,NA,TGTGCCAGCAGCCTAACATGGACAGGGGCAGAAAAACTGTTTTTT,CASSLTWTGAEKLFF
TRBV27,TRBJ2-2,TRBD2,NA,TGTGCCAGCAGCATAACTAGCGGCGGGACCGGGGAGCTGTTTTTT,CASSITSGGTGELFF
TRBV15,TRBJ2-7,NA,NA,TGTGCCACCAGCCCTCCGGGACTCTTCTACGAGCAGTACTTC,CATSPPGLFYEQYF
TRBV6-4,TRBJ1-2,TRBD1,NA,TGTGCCAGCAGCGCCCCGTTCCGGGACAGCCTCTATGGCTACACCTTC,CASSAPFRDSLYGYTF
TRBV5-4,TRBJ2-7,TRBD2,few,TGTGCCAGCAGCCCCGGCGGGGGGAGCGGGGACTACGAGCAGTACTTC,CASSPGGGSGDYEQYF
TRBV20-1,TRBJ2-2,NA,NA,TGCAGTGCCGGGGGAACCGGGGAGCTGTTTTTT,CSAGGTGELFF
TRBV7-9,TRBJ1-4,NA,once,TGTGCCAGCAGCTTAGGAGCAACTAATGAAAAACTGTTTTTT,CASSLGATNEKLFF
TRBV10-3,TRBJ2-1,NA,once,TGTGCCACGCAGAGGGCAAGCGGGTACAATGAGCAGTTCTTC,CATQRASGYNEQFF
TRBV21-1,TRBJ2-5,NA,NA,TGTGCCAGCAGCCGGGGGGAAGCGGGGGAGACCCAGTACTTC,CASSRGEAGETQYF
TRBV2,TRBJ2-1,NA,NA,TGTGCCAGCAGTGACCCCGGGAGAGGACCCTACAATGAGCAGTTCTTC,CASSDPGRGPYNEQFF
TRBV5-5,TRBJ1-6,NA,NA,TGTGCCAGCAGCTTGACAGGGATGGACTCACCCCTCCACTTT,CASSLTGMDSPLHF
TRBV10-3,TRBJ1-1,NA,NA,TGTGCCATCAGTGAGCTATCTTTAGGGGACACTGAAGCTTTCTTT,CAISELSLGDTEAFF
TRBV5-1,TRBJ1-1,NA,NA,TGCGCCAGCAGCTTCGGGGGGAACACTGAAGCTTTCTTT,CASSFGGNTEAFF
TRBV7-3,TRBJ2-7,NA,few,TGTGCCAGCAGCTTAGAGGAGGGTTCCGAGCAGTACTTC,CASSLEEGSEQYF
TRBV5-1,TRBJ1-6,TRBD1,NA,TGCGCCAGCAGCACGGGGACAGGTTATAATTCACCCCTCCACTTT,CASSTGTGYNSPLHF
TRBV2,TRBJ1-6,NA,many,TGTGCCAGCAGGGAAAAATGGGGCGACAATTCACCCCTCCACTTT,CASREKWGDNSPLHF
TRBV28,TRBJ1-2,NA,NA,TGTGCCAGCCGTGAGACGCAGGCTTTTAACTATGGCTACACCTTC,CASRETQAFNYGYTF
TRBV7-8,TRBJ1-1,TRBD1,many,TGTGCCAGCAGCCGGCGACAGGGGGCCCTGGGGACTGAAGCTTTCTTT,CASSRRQGALGTEAFF
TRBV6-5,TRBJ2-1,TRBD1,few,TGTGCCACCAGACAGGGGGCTGGGAATGAGCAGTTCTTC,CATRQGAGNEQFF
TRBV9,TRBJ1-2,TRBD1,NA,TGTGCCAGCAGCGACCGACAGGGGGCTAACTATGGCTACACCTTC,CASSDRQGANYGYTF
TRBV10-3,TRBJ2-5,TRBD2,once,TGTGCCATCAGTGAGGGAGCGGGGCCAACAACGGGAGAGACCCAGTACTTC,CAISEGAGPTTGETQYF
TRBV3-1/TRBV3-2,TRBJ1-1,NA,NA,TGTGCCACCTCGACAGGTAGAGGCACTGAAGCTTTCTTT,CATSTGRGTEAFF
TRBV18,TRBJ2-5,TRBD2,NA,TGTGCCAGCTCACCACTTGAAGCGGGAGTTGAGACCCAGTACTTC,CASSPLEAGVETQYF
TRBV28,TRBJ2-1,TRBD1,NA,TGTGCCAGCAGGACAGGGTTTAGGAATGAGCAGTTCTTC,CASRTGFRNEQFF
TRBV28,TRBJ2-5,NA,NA,TGTGCCAGCAGTTTCTGGGGCGGGAAAGAGACCCAGTACTTC,CASSFWGGKETQYF
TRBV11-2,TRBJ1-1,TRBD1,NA,TGTGCCAGCAGCCGGACAGGGCTGAACACTGAAGCTTTCTTT,CASSRTGLNTEAFF
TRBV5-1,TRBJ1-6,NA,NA,TGCGCCAGCAGCTTGTCAGGGGTCAATTCACCCCTCCACTTT,CASSLSGVNSPLHF
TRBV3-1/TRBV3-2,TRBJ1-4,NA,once,TGTGCCAGCAGTCCCAGCCGCCAGGGGTCGGATGAAAAACTGTTTTTT,CASSPSRQGSDEKLFF
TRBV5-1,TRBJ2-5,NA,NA,TGCGCCAGCAGCTTAATGGAGGGAGAGACCCAGTACTTC,CASSLMEGETQYF
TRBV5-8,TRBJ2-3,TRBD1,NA,TGTGCCAGCAGCTTATCGGGACAGGGTGGAGATACGCAGTATTTT,CASSLSGQGGDTQYF
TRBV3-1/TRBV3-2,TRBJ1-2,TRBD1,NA,TGTGCCAGCAGCCATGACACCGGGACAGGGGGGGATGGCTACACCTTC,CASSHDTGTGGDGYTF
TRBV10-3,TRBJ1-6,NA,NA,TGTGCCATCAGTGAGTCGAGTGGAGGCAGAGGGATTGTGCCCCTCCACTTT,CAISESSGGRGIVPLHF